This TCR beta chain was recovered during a study of blood T cell repertoires in COVID-19. Study as a whole: The United States, Italy and Spain supplied acute and convalescent COVID-19 samples. Sources were T cells, B-cell-depleted T cells, or PBMCs; the material itself was cDNA or gDNA.

Germline V CDR1 and CDR2: SEHNR, FQNEAQ (reference sequence). V gave up 5 bases and J gave up 6 bases; unmatched junction bases: 10. There are 15 residues in the CDR3. TCRdb keeps only in-frame clones here, not all; method: immunoSEQ multiplex PCR. The data hold 25,000 to 30,000 clones, with 70% to 90% observed a single time. The rearrangement uses TRBV7-9 and TRBJ1-5; 7 bases align to TRBD1. The sequenced sample was peripheral blood. This receptor was taken from a man between 65 and 80 years old with active COVID-19. CDR3 sequence reads: CASSPGQVGVQPQHF. The CDR3 DNA follows: TGTGCCAGCAGCCCCGGACAGGTAGGAGTTCAGCCCCAGCATTTT.